Following are 17 T cell receptor beta chains from one sample sequenced in a study of blood T cell repertoires in COVID-19 (dated by TCRdb to about 2020). Preparation of the library involved the immunoSEQ multiplex PCR assay. TCRdb limited this immuneACCESS table to in-frame rearrangements with V and J called. A share of clones is missing; checked studies link under half to unresolved V genes, and the rest is unexplained. The sample has roughly 250,000 clones on record, 79% of them singletons. The ten top clones hold under 4.5% of the sample. The sequenced sample was peripheral blood. The receptors stem from a woman in her forties with active or convalescent COVID-19.

In DNA, the CDR3 is TGTGCCAGCAGCTTACTAGCGAACCCCTTAGGCAATGAGCAGTTCTTC. Amino acids: CASSLLANPLGNEQFF. The chain has TRBV5-5 and TRBJ2-1; 7 nucleotides agree with TRBD2. This CDR3 has 16 amino acids. Germline trimming cut 2 bases from V and 6 bases from J; bases unmatched to any gene: 11. Germline V gene lookup returns CDR1 SGHKS and CDR2 YYEKEE (reference sequence).

This clone was detected once. The genes are TRBV3-1 (or the pseudogene TRBV3-2) and TRBJ2-5, with TRBD1 as a possible D gene (6 bases). Deletions cut 2 bases from V and 4 bases from J, with 17 bases between. The germline CDR1 and CDR2 sequences are LGHDT and YNNKEL (reference sequence). The CDR3 is 16 amino acids. This CDR3 is CASSQWGQLEGETQYF. The CDR3 DNA reads TGTGCCAGCAGCCAATGGGGACAATTAGAAGGAGAGACCCAGTACTTC.

CDR3 sequence reads: CASSQGYLRDRGLGYTF. The CDR3 DNA reads as TGTGCCAGCAGCCAAGGGTATCTTAGGGACAGGGGCCTTGGCTACACCTTC. This chain joins TRBV3-1 (or the pseudogene TRBV3-2) and TRBJ1-2, with TRBD1 matching over 10 bases. This CDR3 is 17 amino acids long. Germline loops: CDR1 LGHDT, CDR2 YNNKEL (reference sequence). V lost 1 base, J lost 7 bases, and 12 bases stayed unmatched.

The chain uses TRBV6-6 and TRBJ1-2, with 7 bases matching TRBD1. J gave up 4 bases and V 0 bases, and 5 bases lay outside the gene matches. The CDR3 extends over 15 amino acids. Germline values: CDR1 MNHNY, CDR2 SVGAGI (reference sequence). DNA for the CDR3: TGTGCCAGCAGTTACTCAGGGGCAGGGGGCTATGGCTACACCTTC. This codes for CASSYSGAGGYGYTF.

CDR3 sequence reads: CASSFSGGQETQYF. The DNA for the CDR3 is TGTGCCAGCAGTTTTTCCGGGGGGCAGGAGACCCAGTACTTC. The chain joins TRBV28 to TRBJ2-5; D may be TRBD2 (7 bases). The length of the CDR3 is 14 residues. V was shortened by 3 bases and J by 5 bases, with 13 bases between the two germline ends. Germline V gene lookup returns CDR1 MDHEN and CDR2 SYDVKM. The entire variable domain, with the rest obtained from reference TRBV28 and TRBJ2-5, is as follows: DVKVTQSSRYLVKRTGEKVFLECVQDMDHENMFWYRQDPGLGLRLIYFSYDVKMKEKGDIPEGYSVSREKKERFSLILESASTNQTSMYLCASSFSGGQETQYFGPGTRLLVL.

V is TRBV11-2 and J is TRBJ2-1; 7 bases line up with TRBD1. The V gene end was trimmed by 5 bases and the J gene end by 2 bases; junction bases not matched to a gene: 6. The CDR3 spans 15 residues. Germline values: CDR1 SGHAT, CDR2 FQNNGV. DNA of the CDR3: TGTGCCAGCAGCCCCCGGACAGGTCCCTACAATGAGCAGTTCTTC. Its protein is CASSPRTGPYNEQFF.

The chain links TRBV5-1 to TRBJ1-4; 9 bases are a match to TRBD1. Per germline, CDR1 SGHRS and CDR2 YFSETQ. J was trimmed by 6 bases and V by 5 bases; bases with no gene match: 11. This CDR3 contains 16 residues. The CDR3 DNA follows: TGCGCCAGCAGACCCACCGTGACAGGGGGGGATGAAAAACTGTTTTTT. Its protein product is CASRPTVTGGDEKLFF.

V gene TRBV11-1 combines with J gene TRBJ2-1; no clear D. CDR1 is SGHAT, CDR2 FQDESV, per germline (reference sequence). Trimming left V 8 bases short and J 0 bases short, with 11 bases between. This CDR3 has 14 residues. This CDR3 is CASAQSSSYNEQFF. The CDR3 coding sequence is TGTGCCAGCGCTCAATCGAGCTCCTACAATGAGCAGTTCTTC.

This clone was seen a few times. The genes are TRBV5-4 and TRBJ1-5, with TRBD1 matching over 7 bases. V trimming: 3 bases; J trimming: 0 bases; junction bases outside the gene matches: 6. Per the germline V gene, CDR1 is SGHNT and CDR2 is YYREEE (reference sequence). The CDR3 sequence is 16 residues long. The CDR3 spells CASSYQTGISNQPQHF. The CDR3 DNA reads TGTGCCAGCAGCTACCAGACAGGGATTAGCAATCAGCCCCAGCATTTT.

The J gene is TRBJ1-5, the V gene TRBV6-5; TRBD1 matches 9 bases. V dropped 8 bases and J dropped 1; count of bases not matched to a gene: 3. Germline assignment: CDR1 MNHEY and CDR2 SVGAGI. The CDR3 consists of 14 residues. In DNA, the CDR3 is TGTGCCAGCCATGACAGGGGGAGCAATCAGCCCCAGCATTTT. Translation gives CASHDRGSNQPQHF.

The chain joins TRBV5-1 to TRBJ2-1, with TRBD1 identical over 8 bases. Germline V gene sequence: CDR1 SGHRS, CDR2 YFSETQ. The CDR3 loop spans 15 amino acids. The J segment lost 8 bases and the V segment lost 0 bases, leaving 7 bases of the junction unmatched. The chain's CDR3 is CASSLDGQGSDEQFF. The CDR3 coding sequence is TGCGCCAGCAGCTTGGATGGACAGGGCTCCGATGAGCAGTTCTTC.

The genes are TRBV24-1 and TRBJ2-1; D gene uncertain. Deletions cut 5 bases from V and 7 bases from J, with 8 bases between. The CDR3 covers 12 residues. Germline V gene data show CDR1 as KGHDR and CDR2 as SFDVKD. The CDR3, as DNA: TGTGCCACCAGTGCCGAAGCTAATGAGCAGTTCTTC. Protein product: CATSAEANEQFF.

This clone was recorded once. The rearrangement links TRBV6-4 to TRBJ2-5; D not resolved. Trimming shortened V by 5 bases and J by 0 bases, and 10 bases separated the two germline ends. Germline assignment: CDR1 MRHNA and CDR2 SNTAGT. This CDR3 contains 14 residues. The CDR3 here is CASSTPSHQETQYF. The CDR3 coding sequence is TGTGCCAGCAGTACACCATCCCACCAAGAGACCCAGTACTTC.

V gene TRBV28 combines with J gene TRBJ1-5, with D possibly matching TRBD1 (5 bases). Germline lookup yields CDR1 MDHEN and CDR2 SYDVKM. The germline V and J ends were trimmed by 6 bases and 7 bases, with 31 bases remaining between them. The CDR3 is 19 amino acids. CDR3 nucleotide sequence: TGTGCCAGCAGCTACTCATTTCTCTACACGTCATGGGGCGAGCAGCCCCAGCATTTT. It translates to CASSYSFLYTSWGEQPQHF.

The gene calls are TRBV27 and TRBJ2-6, with a weak D call TRBD1 (6 bases). Trimming took off 8 bases at V and 0 bases at J, with 11 bases between the two ends. The CDR3 totals 15 residues. Germline CDR1 and CDR2: MNHEY and SMNVEV (reference sequence). The CDR3 coding sequence is TGTGCCAGCGGTACAGGGCCCTCTGGGGCCAACGTCCTGACTTTC. It translates to CASGTGPSGANVLTF.

This chain joins TRBV5-6 and TRBJ2-1, with D unclear. The CDR3 covers 13 residues. V shed 1 base and J shed 5 bases, with 7 bases lying between them. Germline values: CDR1 SGHDT, CDR2 YYEEEE. CDR3 region: CASSLNIHNEQFF. The DNA for the CDR3 is TGTGCCAGCAGCTTGAATATTCACAATGAGCAGTTCTTC. The full variable domain, completed using reference TRBV5-6 and TRBJ2-1, is DAGVTQSPTHLIKTRGQQVTLRCSPKSGHDTVSWYQQALGQGPQFIFQYYEEEERQRGNFPDRFSGHQFPNYSSELNVNALLLGDSALYLCASSLNIHNEQFFGPGTRLTVL.

The chain combines TRBV12-2 with TRBJ1-1; the table gives TRBD1 as D, unverified against the DNA. TRBV12-2 is described as a pseudogene. This CDR3 spans 20 amino acids. CDR3 loop: CASRLATVPPDPAWLTEAFF. Here the CDR3 DNA reads TGTGCAAGTCGCTTAGCGACAGTCCCCCCGGACCCTGCCTGGTTGACTGAAGCTTTCTTT.